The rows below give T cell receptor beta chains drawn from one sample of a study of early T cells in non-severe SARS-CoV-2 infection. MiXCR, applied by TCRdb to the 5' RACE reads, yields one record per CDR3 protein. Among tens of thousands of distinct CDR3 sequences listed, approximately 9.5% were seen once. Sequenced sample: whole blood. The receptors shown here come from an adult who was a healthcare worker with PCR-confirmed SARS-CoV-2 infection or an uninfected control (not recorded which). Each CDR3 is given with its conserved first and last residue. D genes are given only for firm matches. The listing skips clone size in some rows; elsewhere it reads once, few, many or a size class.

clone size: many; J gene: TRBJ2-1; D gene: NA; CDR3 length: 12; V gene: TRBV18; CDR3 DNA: TGTGCCAGCTCACGCTATGGGGATGAGCAGTTCTTC; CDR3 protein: CASSRYGDEQFF
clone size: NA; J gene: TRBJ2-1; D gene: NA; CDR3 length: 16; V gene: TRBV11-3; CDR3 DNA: TGTGCCAGCAGCTCCGGACAGATATCCACACACAATGAGCAGTTCTTC; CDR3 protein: CASSSGQISTHNEQFF
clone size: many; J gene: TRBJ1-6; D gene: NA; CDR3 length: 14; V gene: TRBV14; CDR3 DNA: TGTGCCAGCAGCCAAGCGCAGGGTAGCTCACCCCTCCACTTT; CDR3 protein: CASSQAQGSSPLHF
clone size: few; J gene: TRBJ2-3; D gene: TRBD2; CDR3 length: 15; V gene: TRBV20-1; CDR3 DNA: TGCAGTGCAGACAGACTAGCGGGGGACACAGATACGCAGTATTTT; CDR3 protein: CSADRLAGDTDTQYF
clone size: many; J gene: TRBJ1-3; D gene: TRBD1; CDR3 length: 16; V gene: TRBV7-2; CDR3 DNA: TGTGCCAGCAGCTTGGGACAGTCCTGGGAGTCATACACCATATATTTT; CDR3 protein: CASSLGQSWESYTIYF
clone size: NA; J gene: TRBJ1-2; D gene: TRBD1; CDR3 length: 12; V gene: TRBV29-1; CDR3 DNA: TGCAGCGTGGGGACAGGATACTATGGCTACACCTTC; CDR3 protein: CSVGTGYYGYTF
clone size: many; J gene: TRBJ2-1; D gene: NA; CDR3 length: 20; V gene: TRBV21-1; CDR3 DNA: TGTGCCAGCAGGAAAAAAGGGGGGGTTTGTTGCCAACCGAATAACAATGAGCAGTTCTTC; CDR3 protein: CASRKKGGVCCQPNNNEQFF
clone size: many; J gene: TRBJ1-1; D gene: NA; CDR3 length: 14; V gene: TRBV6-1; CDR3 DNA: TGTGCCAGCAGTGAAGGTGGATTCAACACTGAAGCTTTCTTT; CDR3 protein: CASSEGGFNTEAFF
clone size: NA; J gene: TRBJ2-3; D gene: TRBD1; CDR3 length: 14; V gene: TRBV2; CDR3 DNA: TGTGCCAGCAGCCGGACAGGCGGTGCAGATACGCAGTATTTT; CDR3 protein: CASSRTGGADTQYF
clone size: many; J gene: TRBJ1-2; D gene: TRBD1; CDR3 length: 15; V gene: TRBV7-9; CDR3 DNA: TGTGCCAGCAGTTCCGGACAGGGGGCAAACTATGGCTACACCTTC; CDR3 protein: CASSSGQGANYGYTF
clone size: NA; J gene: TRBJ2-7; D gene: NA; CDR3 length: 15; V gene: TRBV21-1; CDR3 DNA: TGTGCCAGCAACGCTGAGGGTCCTCCTTCCTACGAGCAGTACTTC; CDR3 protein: CASNAEGPPSYEQYF
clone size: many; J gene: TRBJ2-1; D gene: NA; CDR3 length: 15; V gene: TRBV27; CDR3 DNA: TGTGCCAGCAGTCCAAACCCACAGGGAAACAATGAGCAGTTCTTC; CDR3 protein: CASSPNPQGNNEQFF
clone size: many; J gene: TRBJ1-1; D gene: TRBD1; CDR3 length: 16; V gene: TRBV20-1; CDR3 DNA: TGCAGTGCTAGAGATACCGACAGGGGGGAAGGAACTGAAGCTTTCTTT; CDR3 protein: CSARDTDRGEGTEAFF
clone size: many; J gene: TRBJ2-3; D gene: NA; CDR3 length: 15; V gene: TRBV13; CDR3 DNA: TGTGCCAGCAGCCGCGCAGGGTGGGGAGAAGATACGCAGTATTTT; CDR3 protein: CASSRAGWGEDTQYF
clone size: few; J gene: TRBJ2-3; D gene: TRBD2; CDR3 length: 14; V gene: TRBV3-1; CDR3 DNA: TGTGCCAGCAGCCCTCAACTAGCGGGGGTCACGCAGTATTTT; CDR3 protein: CASSPQLAGVTQYF
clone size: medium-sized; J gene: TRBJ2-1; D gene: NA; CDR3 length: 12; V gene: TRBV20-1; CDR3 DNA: TGCAGTGCTCCCGACACCGCAGCGGAGCAGTTCTTC; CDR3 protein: CSAPDTAAEQFF
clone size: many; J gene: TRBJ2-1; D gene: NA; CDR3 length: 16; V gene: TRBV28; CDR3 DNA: TGTGCCAGCAGCCTCCACACTGGGAGCTCCTACAATGAGCAGTTCTTC; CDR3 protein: CASSLHTGSSYNEQFF
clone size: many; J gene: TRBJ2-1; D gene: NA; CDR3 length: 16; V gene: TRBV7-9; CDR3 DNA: TGTGCCAGCAGCTTAGATCCTGGGGGTGGTGGAAGTGAGCAGTTCTTC; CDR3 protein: CASSLDPGGGGSEQFF
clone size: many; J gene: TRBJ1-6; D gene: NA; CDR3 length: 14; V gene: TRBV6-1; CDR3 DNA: TGTGCCAGCAGTGAAGTTGGGCAGGGACTCGCCCTCCACTTT; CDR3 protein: CASSEVGQGLALHF
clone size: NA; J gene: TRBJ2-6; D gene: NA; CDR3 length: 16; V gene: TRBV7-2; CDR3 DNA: TGTGCCAGCAGCCGGGAACCTTCTTCTGGGGCCAACGTCCTGACTTTC; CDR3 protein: CASSREPSSGANVLTF
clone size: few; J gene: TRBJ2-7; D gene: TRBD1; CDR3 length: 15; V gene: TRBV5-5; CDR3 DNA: TGTGCCAGCACACCGCGACAGGGTACTACATACGAGCAGTACTTC; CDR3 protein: CASTPRQGTTYEQYF
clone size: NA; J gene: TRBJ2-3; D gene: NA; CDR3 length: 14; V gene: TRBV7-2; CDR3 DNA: TGTGCCAGCAGCTCCGGGCCACATCCCGATACGCAGTATTTT; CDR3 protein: CASSSGPHPDTQYF
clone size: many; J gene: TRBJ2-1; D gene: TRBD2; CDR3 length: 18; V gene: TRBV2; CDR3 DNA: TGTGCCAGCAGTGAAGGAGCGGGGGGCCCGAGCTCCTACAATGAGCAGTTCTTC; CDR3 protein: CASSEGAGGPSSYNEQFF
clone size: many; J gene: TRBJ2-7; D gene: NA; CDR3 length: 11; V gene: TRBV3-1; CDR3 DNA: TGTGCCAGCAGCCAGAAGTACGAGCAGTACTTC; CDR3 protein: CASSQKYEQYF
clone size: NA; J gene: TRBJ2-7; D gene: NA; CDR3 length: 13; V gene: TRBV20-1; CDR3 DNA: TGCAGTGCTTTTAGCGGTTCCTCCTACGAGCAGTACTTC; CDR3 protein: CSAFSGSSYEQYF
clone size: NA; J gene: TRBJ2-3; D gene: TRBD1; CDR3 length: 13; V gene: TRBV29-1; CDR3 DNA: TGCAGCGTTGAATTAACAGGGGCAGATACGCAGTATTTT; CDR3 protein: CSVELTGADTQYF